The 2 T cell receptor beta chains listed next were all sequenced from one sample in a study of cytomegalovirus exposure and HLA in healthy donors. Researchers ran the PCR with 60 Vbeta and 13 Jbeta primers. Sequencing used immunoSEQ multiplex PCR; TCRdb keeps in-frame clones, though not all of them. The table has roughly 190,000 clones, 79% seen once. Sequenced sample: PBMCs. Receptors were obtained from a woman in her forties or fifties in good health and CMV-seronegative.

The chain carries TRBV7-2 and TRBJ2-7; 12 nucleotides match TRBD2. The CDR3 has 14 residues. Germline-derived CDR1 and CDR2 are SGHTA and FQGNSA. V was clipped by 10 bases and J by 6 bases; unmatched bases: 10. The CDR3 DNA follows: TGTGCCACCGCCAGACTAGCGGGAGAGATCGAGCAGTACTTC. This codes for CATARLAGEIEQYF. The entire variable domain, with the rest obtained from reference TRBV7-2 and TRBJ2-7, is as follows: GAGVSQSPSNKVTEKGKDVELRCDPISGHTALYWYRQSLGQGLEFLIYFQGNSAPDKSGLPSDRFSAERTGGSVSTLTIQRTQQEDSAVYLCATARLAGEIEQYFGPGTRLTVT.

The chain combines TRBV2 with TRBJ1-4, with unresolved D. V was shortened by 4 bases and J by 8 bases, with 8 bases between the two germline ends. The CDR3 sequence is 12 residues long. CDR1 and CDR2 from the germline V gene are SNHLY and FYNNEI. This CDR3 is CASSAGGEKLFF. Written as DNA, the CDR3 is TGTGCCAGCAGTGCGGGAGGGGAAAAACTGTTTTTT.